One and the same sample provided the 8 T cell receptor beta chains below, sequenced in a study of vaccination effects on CD4 cells after COVID-19. Profiling relied on immunoSEQ multiplex PCR, and the TCRdb table lists in-frame clones only, not all of them. The profile shows tens of thousands of clones, roughly 74% of them singletons. After expansion with viral peptide pools in the ViraFEST assay, antigen-specific CD4+ T cells were sequenced. Upon completion of about eleven days in culture, CD4+ T cells were isolated. Vaccinated recipients, who were negative for nucleocapsid antibodies, had no history of SARS-CoV-2 infection. No antigen is known for these receptors. The material was CD4+ T cells from PBMCs cultured with HCoV-NL63 spike peptides, obtained before COVID-19 vaccination. The receptors originated from a human donor who received a COVID-19 vaccine.

The chain recombines TRBV5-1 with TRBJ1-4; 8 bases agree with TRBD1. This CDR3 contains 14 residues. V dropped 2 bases and J dropped 5; count of bases not matched to a gene: 2. The germline V gene has CDR1 SGHRS and CDR2 YFSETQ. The CDR3 coding sequence is TGCGCCAGCAGCTTTGACAGGGGAAATGAAAAACTGTTTTTT. It is translated as CASSFDRGNEKLFF.

The chain is built from TRBV6-5 and TRBJ1-5; D unclear. The CDR3 consists of 15 residues. From germline, CDR1 is MNHEY and CDR2 SVGAGI. V was cut by 5 bases and J by 2 bases, with 13 bases left in between. The CDR3 here is CASSRDGFGNQPQHF. CDR3 sequence (DNA): TGTGCCAGCAGTAGGGATGGTTTTGGCAATCAGCCCCAGCATTTT.

V usage is TRBV7-8 and J usage is TRBJ2-2; D perhaps matches TRBD1 (7 bases). Trimming removed 3 bases at V and 4 bases at J, with 18 bases between. The CDR3 consists of 17 residues. CDR1 and CDR2 (germline): SGHVS, FQNEAQ. The CDR3 protein is CASSFSRGAVGTGELFF. The CDR3 DNA follows: TGTGCCAGCAGCTTCAGCAGGGGGGCGGTAGGCACCGGGGAGCTGTTTTTT.

The V call is TRBV5-1, the J call TRBJ1-1; D is uncertain. The CDR3 totals 15 residues. Germline values: CDR1 SGHRS, CDR2 YFSETQ. V dropped 2 bases and J dropped 4 bases, with 15 bases sitting between them. The chain's CDR3 is CASSFLGRTGTEAFF. In DNA, the CDR3 is TGCGCCAGCAGCTTCTTAGGACGTACCGGCACTGAAGCTTTCTTT. Filled out from reference TRBV5-1 and TRBJ1-1, the complete variable domain reads KAGVTQTPRYLIKTRGQQVTLSCSPISGHRSVSWYQQTPGQGLQFLFEYFSETQRNKGNFPGRFSGRQFSNSRSEMNVSTLELGDSALYLCASSFLGRTGTEAFFGQGTRLTVV.

The chain has TRBV20-1 and TRBJ2-5; no clear D. This CDR3 spans 11 amino acids. V lost 5 bases, J lost 2 bases, and 6 bases lay in between. Germline V lookup: CDR1 DFQATT, CDR2 SNEGSKA (reference sequence). CDR3: CSAPRQETQYF. DNA for the CDR3: TGCAGTGCTCCGCGGCAAGAGACCCAGTACTTC.

The chain recombines TRBV10-3 with TRBJ1-2; D is possibly TRBD1 (5 bases). This CDR3 spans 14 amino acids. V was pared by 0 bases and J by 5 bases, with 10 bases between. CDR1 ENHRY and CDR2 SYGVKD come from the germline V gene. The CDR3 region is CAISESRGVYGYTF. As DNA, the CDR3 is TGTGCCATCAGTGAGTCGAGAGGGGTTTATGGCTACACCTTC.

This clone was seen only a few times. The genes are TRBV28 and TRBJ1-1; 8 bases agree with TRBD1. CDR1 is MDHEN, CDR2 SYDVKM, per germline. The CDR3 spans 16 residues. V lost 3 bases, J lost 4 bases, and 10 bases stayed unmatched. The CDR3 spells CASSFSRTGKSTEAFF. CDR3 in DNA: TGTGCCAGCAGTTTTTCTCGGACAGGGAAGAGCACTGAAGCTTTCTTT. The full variable domain, completed using reference TRBV28 and TRBJ1-1, is DVKVTQSSRYLVKRTGEKVFLECVQDMDHENMFWYRQDPGLGLRLIYFSYDVKMKEKGDIPEGYSVSREKKERFSLILESASTNQTSMYLCASSFSRTGKSTEAFFGQGTRLTVV.

This clone was found a few times. The chain carries TRBV5-5 and TRBJ2-1; TRBD1 agrees at 8 bases. Germline CDR1 reads SGHKS; CDR2 reads YYEKEE (reference sequence). V gave up 4 bases and J gave up 2 bases; unmatched junction bases: 2. The CDR3 totals 14 residues. The CDR3 here is CASSADRAYNEQFF. CDR3 DNA: TGTGCCAGCAGCGCGGACAGGGCCTACAATGAGCAGTTCTTC.